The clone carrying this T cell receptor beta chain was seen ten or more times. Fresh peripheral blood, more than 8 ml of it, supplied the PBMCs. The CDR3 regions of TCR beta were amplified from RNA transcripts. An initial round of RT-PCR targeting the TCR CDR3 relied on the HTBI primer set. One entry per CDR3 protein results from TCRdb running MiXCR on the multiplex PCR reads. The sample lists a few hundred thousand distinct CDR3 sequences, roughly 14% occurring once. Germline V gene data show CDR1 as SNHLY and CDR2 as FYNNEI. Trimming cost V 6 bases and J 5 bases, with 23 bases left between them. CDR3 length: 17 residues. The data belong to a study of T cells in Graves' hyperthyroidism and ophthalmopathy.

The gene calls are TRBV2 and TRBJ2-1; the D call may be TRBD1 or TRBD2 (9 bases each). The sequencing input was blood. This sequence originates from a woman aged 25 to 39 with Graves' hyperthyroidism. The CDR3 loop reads CASRRDRAGGFNNEQFF. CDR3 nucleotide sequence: TGTGCCAGCAGGCGGGACAGGGCGGGGGGGTTCAACAATGAGCAGTTCTTC. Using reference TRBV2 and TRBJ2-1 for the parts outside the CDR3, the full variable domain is EPEVTQTPSHQVTQMGQEVILRCVPISNHLYFYWYRQILGQKVEFLVSFYNNEISEKSEIFDDQFSVERPDGSNFTLKIRSTKLEDSAMYFCASRRDRAGGFNNEQFFGPGTRLTVL.